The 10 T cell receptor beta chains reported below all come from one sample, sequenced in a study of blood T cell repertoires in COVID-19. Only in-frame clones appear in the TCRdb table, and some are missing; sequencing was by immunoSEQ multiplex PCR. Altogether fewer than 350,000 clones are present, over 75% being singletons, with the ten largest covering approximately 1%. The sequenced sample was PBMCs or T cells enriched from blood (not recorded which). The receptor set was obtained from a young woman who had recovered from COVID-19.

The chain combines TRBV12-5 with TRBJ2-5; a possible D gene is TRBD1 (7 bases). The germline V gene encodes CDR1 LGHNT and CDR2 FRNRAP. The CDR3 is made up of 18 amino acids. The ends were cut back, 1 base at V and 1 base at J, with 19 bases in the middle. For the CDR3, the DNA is TGTGCTAGTGGTTTGGGACTCGGGGGACAGATAATCCAAGAGACCCAGTACTTC. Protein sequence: CASGLGLGGQIIQETQYF.

CDR3 nucleotides: TGTGCCAGCAGCAGCGGGACAGAAGATACTAGCGGTACCTACGAGCAGTACTTC. Translating it yields CASSSGTEDTSGTYEQYF. This chain uses TRBV13 with TRBJ2-7, with D perhaps matching TRBD2 (8 bases). This CDR3 spans 18 amino acids. Between the trimmed V and J ends, which lost 5 bases and 2 bases, there was a span of 25 bases. The V gene's germline CDR1 is PRHDT and CDR2 FYEKMQ (reference sequence).

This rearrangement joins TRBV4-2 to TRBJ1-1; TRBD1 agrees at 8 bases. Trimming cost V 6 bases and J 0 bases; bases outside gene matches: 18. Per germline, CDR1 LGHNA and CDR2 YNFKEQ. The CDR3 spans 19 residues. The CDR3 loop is CASSLNRGSRTPMNTEAFF. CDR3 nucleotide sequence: TGTGCCAGCAGTTTAAACAGGGGGTCGCGAACTCCAATGAACACTGAAGCTTTCTTT.

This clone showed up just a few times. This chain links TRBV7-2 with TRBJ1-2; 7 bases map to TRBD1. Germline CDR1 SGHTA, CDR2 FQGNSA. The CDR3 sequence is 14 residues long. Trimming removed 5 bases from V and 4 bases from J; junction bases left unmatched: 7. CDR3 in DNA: TGTGCCAGCAGCCCCCAGACAGGGACCTATGGCTACACCTTC. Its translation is CASSPQTGTYGYTF.

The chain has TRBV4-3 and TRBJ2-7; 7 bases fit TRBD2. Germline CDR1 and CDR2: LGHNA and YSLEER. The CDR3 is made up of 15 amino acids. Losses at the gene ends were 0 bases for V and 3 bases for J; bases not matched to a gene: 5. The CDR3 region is CASSQESGGGYEQYF. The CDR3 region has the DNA TGCGCCAGCAGCCAAGAATCCGGCGGGGGCTACGAGCAGTACTTC.

CDR3 protein: CASSPGLAGGPNYEQYF. As DNA, the CDR3 is TGCGCCAGCAGCCCCGGACTAGCGGGAGGGCCCAACTACGAGCAGTACTTC. This chain connects TRBV5-1 to TRBJ2-7; TRBD2 aligns across 15 bases. The germline V gene encodes CDR1 SGHRS and CDR2 YFSETQ. The V gene end was trimmed by 4 bases and the J gene end by 3 bases; junction bases not matched to a gene: 8. The CDR3 spans 17 residues.

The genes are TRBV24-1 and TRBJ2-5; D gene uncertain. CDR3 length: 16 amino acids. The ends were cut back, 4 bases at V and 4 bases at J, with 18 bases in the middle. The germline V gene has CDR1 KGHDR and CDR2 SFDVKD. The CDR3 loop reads CATSDSESRSGETQYF. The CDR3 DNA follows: TGTGCCACCAGTGACTCCGAGAGCCGGAGTGGAGAGACCCAGTACTTC.

In DNA form, the CDR3 reads TGTGCCAGCACCGCCTTGACAGGGGAGGGCCTCCACTTT. Its protein is CASTALTGEGLHF. The chain employs TRBV28 and TRBJ1-6; 8 nucleotides align to TRBD1. Per germline, CDR1 MDHEN and CDR2 SYDVKM. The CDR3 is 13 amino acids. The ends lost 7 bases at V and 15 bases at J; junction bases unmatched: 11.

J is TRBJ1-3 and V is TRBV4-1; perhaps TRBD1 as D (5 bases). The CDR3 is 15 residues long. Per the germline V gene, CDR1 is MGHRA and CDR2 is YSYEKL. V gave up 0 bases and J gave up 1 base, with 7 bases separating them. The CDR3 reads CASSQEGGSGNTIYF. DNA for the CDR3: TGCGCCAGCAGCCAAGAGGGGGGGTCTGGAAACACCATATATTTT.

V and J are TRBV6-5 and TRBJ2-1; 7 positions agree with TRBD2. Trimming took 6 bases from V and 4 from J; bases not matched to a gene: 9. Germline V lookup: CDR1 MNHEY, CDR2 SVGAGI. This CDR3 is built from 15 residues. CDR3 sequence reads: CASSPPGLRYNEQFF. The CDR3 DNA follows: TGTGCCAGCAGCCCACCGGGACTAAGATACAATGAGCAGTTCTTC.